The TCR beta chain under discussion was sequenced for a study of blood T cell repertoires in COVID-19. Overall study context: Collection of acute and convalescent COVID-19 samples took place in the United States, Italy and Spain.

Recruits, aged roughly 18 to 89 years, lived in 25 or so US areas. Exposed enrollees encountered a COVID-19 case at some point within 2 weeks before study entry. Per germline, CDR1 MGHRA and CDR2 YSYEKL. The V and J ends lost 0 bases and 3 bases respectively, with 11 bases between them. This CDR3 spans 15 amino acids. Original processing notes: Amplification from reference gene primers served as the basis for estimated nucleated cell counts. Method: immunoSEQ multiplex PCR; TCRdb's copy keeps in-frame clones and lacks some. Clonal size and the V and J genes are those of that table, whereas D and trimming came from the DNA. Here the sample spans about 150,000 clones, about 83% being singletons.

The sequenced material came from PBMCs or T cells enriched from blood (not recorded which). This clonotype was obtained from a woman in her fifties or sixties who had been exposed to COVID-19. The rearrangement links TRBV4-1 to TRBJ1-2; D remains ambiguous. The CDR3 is CASSQDGGLHYGYTF. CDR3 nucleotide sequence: TGCGCCAGCAGCCAAGATGGAGGGCTCCACTATGGCTACACCTTC.